The 21 T cell receptor beta chains below come from one sample, sequenced in a study of cytomegalovirus exposure and HLA in healthy donors. The PCR had 60 Vbeta and 13 Jbeta primers. The data were produced by immunoSEQ multiplex PCR, yet TCRdb's version contains in-frame clones alone and is incomplete. This table has about 160,000 clones, 70% to 90% appearing once. Sample: PBMCs. The source is a man aged 18-30 years in good health and CMV-seropositive.

Concerning this clone itself: Other DNA sequences in the sample encode the same CDR3. This chain links TRBV18 with TRBJ1-2; D remains ambiguous. V was cut by 3 bases and J by 2 bases, with 7 bases left in between. Germline lookup yields CDR1 KGHSH and CDR2 LQKENI. The CDR3 is made up of 13 amino acids. The CDR3 DNA is TGTGCCAGCTCACCGGGCAGGAACTATGGCTACACCTTC. This translates into CASSPGRNYGYTF.

To note about this clone: Relative to the germline gene, one junction end is altered; a read error may explain this. This chain uses TRBV19 with TRBJ1-1, with D unclear. There are 13 residues in the CDR3. In germline, CDR1 is LNHDA, CDR2 SQIVND (reference sequence). The CDR3 region is CAGSSVGGSEAFF. In DNA, the CDR3 is TGTGCCGGTAGTTCGGTGGGAGGGTCTGAAGCTTTCTTT.

The chain combines TRBV4-1 with TRBJ1-2, with a weak D call TRBD1 (5 bases). Germline V gene sequence: CDR1 MGHRA, CDR2 YSYEKL. V dropped 1 base and J dropped 4 bases, with 7 bases sitting between them. CDR3 length: 13 amino acids. As DNA, the CDR3 is TGCGCCAGCAGCCAAGGACAGATCTATGGCTACACCTTC. The encoded protein is CASSQGQIYGYTF.

V is TRBV5-4 and J is TRBJ2-5; 12 bases fit TRBD2. Germline CDR1 and CDR2: SGHNT and YYREEE (reference sequence). V lost 0 bases, J lost 2 bases, and 2 bases stayed unmatched. This CDR3 comprises 16 residues. The DNA for the CDR3 is TGTGCCAGCAGCTTGGGGACTAGCGGGGTACAAGAGACCCAGTACTTC. Amino acid sequence: CASSLGTSGVQETQYF.

The chain links TRBV29-1 to TRBJ1-1, with D unresolved. This CDR3 has 14 amino acids. The germline V gene has CDR1 SQVTM and CDR2 ANQGSEA. Trimming pared 2 bases from V and 1 base from J, leaving 11 bases between. CDR3 nucleotides: TGCAGCGTTGAACAGGTTATGGGGAACACTGAAGCTTTCTTT. It yields the protein CSVEQVMGNTEAFF.

This chain links TRBV6-1 with TRBJ2-7; 8 bases match TRBD1. J lost 3 bases, V lost 5 bases, and 9 bases had no gene match. The CDR3 has 15 residues. Germline CDR1 and CDR2: MNHNS and SASEGT. The CDR3 region is CASSRTGTGFYEQYF. The DNA for the CDR3 is TGTGCCAGCAGTAGGACAGGGACTGGCTTCTACGAGCAGTACTTC.

The genes are TRBV4-3 and TRBJ2-3; TRBD1 matches at 10 bases. After removal of 2 bases from V and 6 bases from J, the junction contained 8 bases not matched to a gene. The CDR3 length is 16 residues. Germline V gene sequence: CDR1 LGHNA, CDR2 YSLEER. The CDR3 loop reads CASSQFRQGARDTQYF. The CDR3 coding sequence is TGCGCCAGCAGCCAATTCCGACAGGGGGCAAGGGATACGCAGTATTTT.

The table lists this clone with a few counts. The rearrangement uses TRBV5-6 and TRBJ1-5; perhaps TRBD1 as D (5 bases). This CDR3 has 16 amino acids. Per germline, CDR1 SGHDT and CDR2 YYEEEE. The V and J ends lost 3 bases and 3 bases respectively, with 16 bases between them. As DNA, the CDR3 is TGTGCCAGCAGCTCGGCGGGGCAGCTACACAATCAGCCCCAGCATTTT. Translated: CASSSAGQLHNQPQHF.

The gene calls are TRBV5-1 and TRBJ2-7; tentatively, D is TRBD1 (6 bases). The CDR3 sequence is 13 residues long. Trimming shortened V by 4 bases and J by 4 bases, and 12 bases separated the two germline ends. The germline gives CDR1 SGHRS, CDR2 YFSETQ. The CDR3 sequence is CASSKDRDYEQYF. The CDR3 bases are TGCGCCAGCAGCAAGGACAGAGATTACGAGCAGTACTTC.

The V and J genes are TRBV4-3 and TRBJ1-2; no firm D call. Trimming removed 6 bases at V and 8 bases at J, with 4 bases between. Germline V gene data show CDR1 as LGHNA and CDR2 as YSLEER. The length of the CDR3 is 9 residues. CDR3 bases: TGCGCCAGCAGTCAGGGCTACACCTTC. It specifies CASSQGYTF.

V is TRBV10-3 and J is TRBJ1-2, with TRBD1 matching over 7 bases. The junction had 18 bases not matched to a gene; V was cut back by 10 bases and J by 4 bases. The CDR3 is 16 residues long. In germline, CDR1 is ENHRY, CDR2 SYGVKD. The DNA of the CDR3 is TGTGCCACCTTACCCAGGGCGGGACAGCAATTCTATGGCTACACCTTC. It is translated as CATLPRAGQQFYGYTF.

This clone is a singleton in its sample. V is TRBV2 and J is TRBJ1-2; no clear D. V gave up 7 bases and J gave up 5 bases, with 23 bases separating them. The CDR3 has 16 amino acids. The germline V gene has CDR1 SNHLY and CDR2 FYNNEI. CDR3 protein: CASTGRQTPGWYGYTF. The CDR3 bases are TGTGCCAGCACGGGAAGGCAAACACCGGGGTGGTATGGCTACACCTTC.

The chain recombines TRBV2 with TRBJ1-1, with TRBD1 identical over 7 bases. Losses at the gene ends were 6 bases for V and 11 bases for J; bases not matched to a gene: 9. CDR1 is SNHLY, CDR2 FYNNEI, per germline. CDR3 length equals 12 residues. CDR3 region: CASRDDREWAFF. The CDR3 nucleotides read TGTGCCAGCAGGGACGACAGGGAGTGGGCTTTCTTT.

As concerns this clone: The identical CDR3 is also encoded by other nucleotide sequences in the sample. The chain is built from TRBV5-1 and TRBJ2-7, with 7 bases matching TRBD1. J lost 2 bases, V lost 4 bases, and 6 bases had no gene match. The V gene's germline CDR1 is SGHRS and CDR2 YFSETQ. The CDR3 has 14 residues. CDR3 nucleotide sequence: TGCGCCAGCAGCGGGGGTCAGGGGGCCTACGAGCAGTACTTC. Translating it yields CASSGGQGAYEQYF.

The gene calls are TRBV7-2 and TRBJ1-2; D is possibly TRBD1 (5 bases). Trimming removed 5 bases at V and 4 bases at J, with 23 bases between. This CDR3 has 17 residues. The germline CDR1 and CDR2 sequences are SGHTA and FQGNSA. The CDR3 DNA follows: TGTGCCAGCAGCCTGGGGGGGGTTGAGGCCCACGTCTATGGCTACACCTTC. This gives the protein CASSLGGVEAHVYGYTF.

The J gene is TRBJ2-1, the V gene TRBV6-1, with D hard to call. CDR3 length: 12 amino acids. Trimming shortened V by 3 bases and J by 7 bases, and 7 bases separated the two germline ends. Germline V gene data show CDR1 as MNHNS and CDR2 as SASEGT. CDR3 DNA sequence: TGTGCCAGCAGTGACAGATTGAATGAGCAGTTCTTC. Amino acid sequence: CASSDRLNEQFF.

The chain employs TRBV6-5 and TRBJ2-7; 7 bases map to TRBD1. The V gene's germline CDR1 is MNHEY and CDR2 SVGAGI. This CDR3 region has 12 residues. Trimming took 8 bases from V and 4 from J; bases not matched to a gene: 5. For the CDR3, the DNA is TGTGCCAGCGGGACAGTGGGGTACGAGCAGTACTTC. This codes for CASGTVGYEQYF.

The chain recombines TRBV5-1 with TRBJ2-5; 8 bases are shared with TRBD1. Trimming cost V 2 bases and J 2 bases; bases outside gene matches: 2. Germline lookup yields CDR1 SGHRS and CDR2 YFSETQ. This CDR3 has 14 amino acids. The CDR3 sequence: CASSFGQGQETQYF. The DNA for the CDR3 is TGCGCCAGCAGCTTCGGACAGGGACAAGAGACCCAGTACTTC.

Concerning this clone itself: Other DNA sequences within the sample encode an identical CDR3. The rearrangement joins TRBV11-3 to TRBJ2-7; TRBD1 agrees at 11 bases. CDR1 and CDR2 (germline): SGHNT, YENEEA. V gave up 5 bases and J gave up 1 base; unmatched junction bases: 4. There are 15 residues in the CDR3. CDR3 DNA sequence: TGTGCCAGCAGCCTTGGGACAGGGGGGTCCTACGAGCAGTACTTC. Amino acid sequence: CASSLGTGGSYEQYF.

The V and J genes are TRBV6-1 and TRBJ2-7; D ambiguous. The CDR3 consists of 13 residues. V was clipped by 2 bases and J by 1 base, with 6 bases between them. Per germline, CDR1 MNHNS and CDR2 SASEGT. CDR3 sequence: CASSEQVSYEQYF. CDR3 nucleotide sequence: TGTGCCAGCAGTGAACAGGTATCCTACGAGCAGTACTTC.

This clone has a handful of counts. The rearrangement links TRBV5-4 to TRBJ1-2; the D is unclear. CDR3 length equals 14 residues. Germline values: CDR1 SGHNT, CDR2 YYREEE (reference sequence). V was cut by 3 bases and J by 1 base, with 10 bases left in between. CDR3 nucleotides: TGTGCCAGCAGCTCCCTTCGGGGTAACTATGGCTACACCTTC. This gives the protein CASSSLRGNYGYTF.